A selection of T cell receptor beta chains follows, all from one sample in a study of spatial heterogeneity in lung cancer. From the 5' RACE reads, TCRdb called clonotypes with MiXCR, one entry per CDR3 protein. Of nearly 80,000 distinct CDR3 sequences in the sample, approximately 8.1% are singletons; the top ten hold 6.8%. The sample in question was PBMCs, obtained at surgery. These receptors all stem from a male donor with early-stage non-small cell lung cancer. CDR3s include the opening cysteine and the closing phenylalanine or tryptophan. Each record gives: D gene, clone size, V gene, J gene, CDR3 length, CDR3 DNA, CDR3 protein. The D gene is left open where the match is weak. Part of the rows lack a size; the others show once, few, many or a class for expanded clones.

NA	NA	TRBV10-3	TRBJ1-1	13	TGTGCCATCAGTTTACAAGAGAACACTGAAGCTTTCTTT	CAISLQENTEAFF
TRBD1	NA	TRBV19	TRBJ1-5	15	TGTGCCAGTAGTACCGGGACAGGGGGAGATCAGCCCCAGCATTTT	CASSTGTGGDQPQHF
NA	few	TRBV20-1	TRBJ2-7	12	TGCAGTGCTAAGAGGGGGTCCTACGAGCAGTACTTC	CSAKRGSYEQYF
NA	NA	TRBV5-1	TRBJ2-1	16	TGCGCCAGCAGCTATAAGGGGCAGGGTAGGGGAGATGAGCAGTTCTTC	CASSYKGQGRGDEQFF
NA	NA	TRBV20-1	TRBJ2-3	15	TGCAGTGCTTGGGGTTTTTTACTTCGCACAGATACGCAGTATTTT	CSAWGFLLRTDTQYF
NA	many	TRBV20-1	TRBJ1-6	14	TGCAGTGCTGGGCGGGGGGTCTATAATTCACCCCTCCACTTT	CSAGRGVYNSPLHF
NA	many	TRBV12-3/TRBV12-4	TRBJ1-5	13	TGTGCCAGCAGACTCCATAGCAATCAGCCCCAGCATTTT	CASRLHSNQPQHF
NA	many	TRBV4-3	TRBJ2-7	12	TGCGCCAGCAGCCAAGATGCCTACGAGCAGTACTTC	CASSQDAYEQYF
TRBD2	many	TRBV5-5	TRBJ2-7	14	TGTGCCAGCAGCTTGAGACTAGCGAGCTACGAGCAGTACTTC	CASSLRLASYEQYF
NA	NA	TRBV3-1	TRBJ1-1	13	TGTGTCAGCAGCCAAGATTCAGGGCGGGAAGCTTTCTTT	CVSSQDSGREAFF
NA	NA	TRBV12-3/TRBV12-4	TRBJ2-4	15	TGTGCCAGCAGCTACCCGGGACTCGGCCAAAACATTCAGTACTTC	CASSYPGLGQNIQYF
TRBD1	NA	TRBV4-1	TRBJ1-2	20	TGCGCCAGCAGCCACCTAACAAACGACAGGGACCTACTAGGTTACTATGGCTACACCTTC	CASSHLTNDRDLLGYYGYTF
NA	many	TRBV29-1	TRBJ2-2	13	TGCAGCGTTGAGGAACGGAACACCGGGGAGCTGTTTTTT	CSVEERNTGELFF
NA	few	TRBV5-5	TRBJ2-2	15	TGTGCCAGCAGCAACGACCCTACGAACACCGGGGAGCTGTTTTTT	CASSNDPTNTGELFF
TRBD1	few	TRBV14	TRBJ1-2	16	TGTGCCAGCAGCCAAAACCCGGGACAGGGGAAATACGGCTACACCTTC	CASSQNPGQGKYGYTF
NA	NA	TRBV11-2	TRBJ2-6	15	TGTGCCAGCAGCATGATCTCCTCTGGGGCCAACGTCCTGACTTTC	CASSMISSGANVLTF
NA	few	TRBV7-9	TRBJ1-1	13	TGTGCCAGCAGCCCCAGCCTCCGGGCTGAAGCTTTCTTT	CASSPSLRAEAFF
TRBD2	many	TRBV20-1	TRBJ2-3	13	TGCAGTGCTAGAGGACTAGCGGCAGATACGCAGTATTTT	CSARGLAADTQYF
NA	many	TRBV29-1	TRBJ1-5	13	TGCAGCGTCGTAACCCACGACGGCAAGCCCCAGCATTTT	CSVVTHDGKPQHF
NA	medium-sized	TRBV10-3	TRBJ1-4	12	TGTGCCATCAGTGAGGGCCAACGGGAACTGTTTTTT	CAISEGQRELFF
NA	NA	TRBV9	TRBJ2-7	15	TGTGCCAGCAGCGTAGGGAGGGACCCCTTCCTGGAGCAGTACTTC	CASSVGRDPFLEQYF
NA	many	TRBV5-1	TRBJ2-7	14	TGCGCCAGCAGCTCCAATTCCGGGTTCGGGGAGCAGTACTTC	CASSSNSGFGEQYF
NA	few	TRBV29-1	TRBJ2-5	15	TGCAGCGTTGAAGATCCGGGACTCCCGGCGGAGACCCAGTACTTC	CSVEDPGLPAETQYF
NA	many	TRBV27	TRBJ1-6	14	TGTGCCAGCACCCTAGACAGATATAATTCACCCCTCCACTTT	CASTLDRYNSPLHF
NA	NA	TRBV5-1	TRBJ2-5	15	TGCGCCAGCAGCTTGGAGGGTACAGGCCAAGGGACCCAGTACTTC	CASSLEGTGQGTQYF
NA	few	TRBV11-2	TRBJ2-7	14	TGTGCCAGCAGCTTAGTGGGGATGTTGGACGAGCAGTACTTC	CASSLVGMLDEQYF
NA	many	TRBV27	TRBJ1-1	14	TGTGCCAGCAGTTTGCAAGGCTTCGGCGCTGAAGCTTTCTTT	CASSLQGFGAEAFF
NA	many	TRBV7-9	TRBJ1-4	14	TGTGCCAGCAGCCTTGACAGATTTAATGAAAAACTGTTTTTT	CASSLDRFNEKLFF
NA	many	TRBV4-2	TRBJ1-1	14	TGTGCCAGCAGCCAAGAGTTGAGGAACACTGAAGCTTTCTTT	CASSQELRNTEAFF
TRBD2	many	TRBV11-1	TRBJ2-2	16	TGTGCCAGCAGCTTAGGACTAGCGGGAGTCACCGGGGAGCTGTTTTTT	CASSLGLAGVTGELFF
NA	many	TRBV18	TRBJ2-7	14	TGTGCCAGTCAACCCAAGGCGGTCTCCTACGAGCAGTACTTC	CASQPKAVSYEQYF
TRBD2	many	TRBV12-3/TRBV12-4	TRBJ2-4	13	TGTGCCAGCCGCTTGGCGGGAGGACACATTCAGTACTTC	CASRLAGGHIQYF
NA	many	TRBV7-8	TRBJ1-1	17	TGTGCCAGCACCAAATCTCCCACTGGTATTATGAACACTGAAGCTTTCTTT	CASTKSPTGIMNTEAFF
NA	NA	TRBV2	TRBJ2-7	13	TGTGCCAGCAGTGAATATCGCCTCTACGAGCAGTACTTC	CASSEYRLYEQYF
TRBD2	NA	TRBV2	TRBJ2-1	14	TGTGCCAGCACAGAGGGACTAGCGTCCCATGAGCAGTTCTTC	CASTEGLASHEQFF
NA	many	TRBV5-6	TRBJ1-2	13	TGTGCCAGCAGCTTGGAAACAGGCTATGGCTACACCTTC	CASSLETGYGYTF
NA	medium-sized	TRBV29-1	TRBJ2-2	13	TGCAGCGCTCGGACACTTAACACCGGGGAGCTGTTTTTT	CSARTLNTGELFF
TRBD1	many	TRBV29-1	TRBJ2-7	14	TGCAGCGTTGAGGACAGGGGCGAGTCCTACGAGCAGTACTTC	CSVEDRGESYEQYF
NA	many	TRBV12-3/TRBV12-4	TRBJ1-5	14	TGTGCCAGCAGCCTCAGGGCAGGGGACCAGCCCCAGCATTTT	CASSLRAGDQPQHF
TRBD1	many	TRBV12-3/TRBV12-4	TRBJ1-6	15	TGTGCCAGCAGTTTAGAAGGGGGCATGAATTCACCCCTCCACTTT	CASSLEGGMNSPLHF
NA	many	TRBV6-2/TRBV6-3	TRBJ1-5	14	TGTGCCAGCAGTTACTCGAGACAACTCCAGCCCCAGCATTTT	CASSYSRQLQPQHF
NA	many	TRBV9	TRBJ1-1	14	TGTGCCAGCAGCGTAGGGCTGCCCGGGACTGAAGCTTTCTTT	CASSVGLPGTEAFF
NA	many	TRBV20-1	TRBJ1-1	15	TGCAGTGCTAAAGTACTGGGGGCGCAAGGGACTGAAGCTTTCTTT	CSAKVLGAQGTEAFF
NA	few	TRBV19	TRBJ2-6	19	TGTGCCAGTAGTATCGTGGCAGGCTCTTTTCTATCTGGGGCCAACGTCCTGACTTTC	CASSIVAGSFLSGANVLTF
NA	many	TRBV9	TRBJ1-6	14	TGTGCCAGCAGCGTAGGGGGCGACGGTGGGCCCCTCCACTTT	CASSVGGDGGPLHF
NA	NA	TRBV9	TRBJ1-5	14	TGTGCCAGCAGCGTAGACCCAGGGGATCAGCCCCAGCATTTT	CASSVDPGDQPQHF
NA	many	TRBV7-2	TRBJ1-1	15	TGTGCCAGCAGCTTAGTCGGACAAGGAAAAACTGAAGCTTTCTTT	CASSLVGQGKTEAFF
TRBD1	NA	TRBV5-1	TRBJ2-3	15	TGCGCCAGCGGGGACAGCAGGGCGGGCACAGATACGCAGTATTTT	CASGDSRAGTDTQYF